These 25 T cell receptor beta chains share one sample of origin, sequenced in a study of shared clonotypes between healthy human individuals. TCRdb's copy holds only in-frame clones and misses some; the assay was immunoSEQ multiplex PCR. The table has approximately 700,000 clones, approximately 73% seen once. Material for sequencing was memory CD4+ T cells sorted from blood. Subset reported: CD45RA-negative fraction. The receptors come from a woman younger than 45 in good health.

The CDR3 sequence: CASSSAGGNQPQHF. The DNA for the CDR3 is TGTGCCAGCAGTTCCGCAGGGGGGAATCAGCCCCAGCATTTT. This chain links TRBV28 with TRBJ1-5, with 7 bases aligning to TRBD1. This CDR3 contains 14 residues. Germline values: CDR1 MDHEN, CDR2 SYDVKM. Trimming cost V 4 bases and J 4 bases; bases outside gene matches: 4.

This clone was observed a handful of times. J is TRBJ2-7 and V is TRBV28, with 7 bases fitting TRBD1. Germline trimming cut 3 bases from V and 0 bases from J; bases unmatched to any gene: 14. CDR3 size: 18 residues. CDR1 is MDHEN, CDR2 SYDVKM, per germline. The CDR3 DNA reads as TGTGCCAGCAGTTTGGACCGACAGGGCGTCTCCAGCTCCTACGAGCAGTACTTC. Its translation is CASSLDRQGVSSSYEQYF.

Only a few counts were recorded for this clone. The genes are TRBV7-7 and TRBJ1-2; D ambiguous. There are 18 residues in the CDR3. Between the trimmed V and J ends, which lost 2 bases and 1 base, there was a span of 20 bases. The germline CDR1 and CDR2 sequences are SSHAT and FNYEAQ (reference sequence). As DNA, the CDR3 is TGTGCCAGCAGCTTAACTCTCCATCCTTTCAACGATAACTATGGCTACACCTTC. Translation: CASSLTLHPFNDNYGYTF.

The chain recombines TRBV6-5 with TRBJ2-1, with D perhaps TRBD1 (6 bases). The germline V gene has CDR1 MNHEY and CDR2 SVGAGI. The CDR3 runs 14 residues. V shed 5 bases and J shed 4 bases, with 12 bases lying between them. In nucleotides, the CDR3 is TGTGCCAGCAGTGAGCAGGGGTGGTACAATGAGCAGTTCTTC. Its translation: CASSEQGWYNEQFF.

The chain links TRBV15 to TRBJ2-5, with D possibly matching TRBD1 (5 bases). V lost 1 base and J lost 3, with 12 bases in between. This CDR3 is 15 amino acids long. Germline V gives CDR1 LNHNV, CDR2 YYDKDF (reference sequence). The DNA for the CDR3 is TGTGCCACCAGCAGAGGGGGCGGAACTGAAGAGACCCAGTACTTC. This translates into CATSRGGGTEETQYF.

This rearrangement joins TRBV11-2 to TRBJ2-7; D is unclear. The CDR3 contains 14 residues. Germline CDR1 SGHAT, CDR2 FQNNGV. Between the trimmed V and J ends, which lost 3 bases and 5 bases, there was a span of 14 bases. For the CDR3, the DNA is TGTGCCAGCAGCTTGGGTCGCTCGCTGGACGAGCAGTACTTC. This gives the protein CASSLGRSLDEQYF.

The gene calls are TRBV28 and TRBJ1-5; unclear D gene. The CDR3 loop spans 16 amino acids. V was trimmed by 3 bases and J by 0 bases, leaving 12 bases between them. CDR1 and CDR2 from the germline V gene are MDHEN and SYDVKM. CDR3 DNA: TGTGCCAGCAGTTTTACCAGGCGGGGTAGCAATCAGCCCCAGCATTTT. It yields the protein CASSFTRRGSNQPQHF.

The J gene is TRBJ2-1, the V gene TRBV27; 7 bases line up with TRBD2. The ends lost 5 bases at V and 2 bases at J; junction bases unmatched: 3. The CDR3 covers 14 residues. Germline V gene sequence: CDR1 MNHEY, CDR2 SMNVEV (reference sequence). This CDR3 is CASSISGPYNEQFF. CDR3 nucleotide sequence: TGTGCCAGCAGTATTAGCGGGCCCTACAATGAGCAGTTCTTC.

This sequence joins TRBV7-9 and TRBJ2-2; D is possibly TRBD1 (6 bases). The ends were cut back, 6 bases at V and 0 bases at J, with 14 bases in the middle. Germline assignment: CDR1 SEHNR and CDR2 FQNEAQ (reference sequence). The CDR3 has 16 residues. The CDR3 loop reads CASSLQTGANTGELFF. CDR3 DNA: TGTGCCAGCAGTCTACAGACAGGAGCGAACACCGGGGAGCTGTTTTTT.

This clone was counted between two and nine times. The J gene is TRBJ1-2, the V gene TRBV28; 10 bases align to TRBD1. V lost 6 bases and J lost 10; bases outside the gene matches: 8. The CDR3 is 13 residues long. CDR1 and CDR2 from the germline V gene are MDHEN and SYDVKM. CDR3 bases: TGTGCCAGCAGAGGGACAGGGGTTATTCTCTACACCTTC. Amino acids: CASRGTGVILYTF.

The rearrangement uses TRBV19 and TRBJ1-2, with D perhaps TRBD1 (5 bases). The CDR3 sequence is 15 residues long. The V and J ends lost 5 bases and 0 bases respectively, with 13 bases between them. In germline, CDR1 is LNHDA, CDR2 SQIVND (reference sequence). As DNA, the CDR3 is TGTGCCAGTAGTCTACCGGGACCAGCTAACTATGGCTACACCTTC. This gives the protein CASSLPGPANYGYTF.

The rearrangement uses TRBV2 and TRBJ2-6; 13 bases line up with TRBD2. CDR3 length equals 19 residues. The V segment lost 11 bases and the J segment 1 base; nucleotides outside the gene matches: 14. Germline V gene lookup returns CDR1 SNHLY and CDR2 FYNNEI. This CDR3 reads CAGQGTSGTSLSGANVLTF. The CDR3 DNA reads TGTGCCGGACAAGGGACTAGCGGGACTTCCCTGTCTGGGGCCAACGTCCTGACTTTC.

On this clone itself: The same CDR3 can be traced to other DNA sequences in this sample. This chain connects TRBV5-1 to TRBJ2-1; D perhaps matches TRBD1 (6 bases). The V gene lost 4 bases and the J gene lost 1 base, with 12 bases spanning the gap. Germline CDR1 reads SGHRS; CDR2 reads YFSETQ. The CDR3 consists of 15 residues. CDR3 sequence reads: CASSQDSGSYNEQFF. The CDR3, as DNA: TGCGCCAGCAGCCAGGACAGCGGATCCTACAATGAGCAGTTCTTC.

This clone was observed at least ten times. The chain joins TRBV19 to TRBJ1-4; 7 nucleotides match TRBD1. The ends lost 6 bases at V and 0 bases at J; junction bases unmatched: 4. The CDR3 totals 15 residues. From germline, CDR1 is LNHDA and CDR2 SQIVND (reference sequence). In nucleotides, the CDR3 is TGTGCCAGTAGGACAGGGATCGCAACTAATGAAAAACTGTTTTTT. Encoded protein: CASRTGIATNEKLFF. Full variable domain (remainder filled in from reference TRBV19 and TRBJ1-4): DGGITQSPKYLFRKEGQNVTLSCEQNLNHDAMYWYRQDPGQGLRLIYYSQIVNDFQKGDIAEGYSVSREKKESFPLTVTSAQKNPTAFYLCASRTGIATNEKLFFGSGTQLSVL.

This clone appeared a few times. V is TRBV25-1 and J is TRBJ2-3; TRBD2 aligns across 10 bases. J was trimmed by 1 base and V by 4 bases; bases with no gene match: 5. This CDR3 has 16 amino acids. The germline V gene has CDR1 MGHDK and CDR2 SYGVNS. The CDR3 DNA sequence: TGTGCCAGCAGTGTAACGACTAGCGGGCGCACAGATACGCAGTATTTT. Its protein is CASSVTTSGRTDTQYF. Drawing the rest from reference TRBV25-1 and TRBJ2-3, the complete variable domain is EADIYQTPRYLVIGTGKKITLECSQTMGHDKMYWYQQDPGMELHLIHYSYGVNSTEKGDLSSESTVSRIRTEHFPLTLESARPSHTSQYLCASSVTTSGRTDTQYFGPGTRLTVL.

In its sample, this clone was seen a few times. The rearrangement joins TRBV11-2 to TRBJ2-7; possible D gene TRBD1, 5 bases. Trimming shortened V by 6 bases and J by 3 bases, and 15 bases separated the two germline ends. CDR1 is SGHAT and CDR2 is FQNNGV in the germline V gene. This CDR3 comprises 14 residues. The CDR3 protein is CASSPDLQGYEQYF. The CDR3 region has the DNA TGTGCCAGCAGTCCGGACCTCCAGGGCTACGAGCAGTACTTC.

J is TRBJ2-6 and V is TRBV5-1; TRBD1 matches 9 bases. J was trimmed by 0 bases and V by 0 bases; bases with no gene match: 7. Germline loops: CDR1 SGHRS, CDR2 YFSETQ. The CDR3 is 19 residues long. This chain's CDR3 is CASSLAPGQGFSGANVLTF. The CDR3 bases are TGCGCCAGCAGCTTGGCACCGGGACAGGGATTCTCTGGGGCCAACGTCCTGACTTTC. The variable domain in full, with the rest retrieved from reference TRBV5-1 and TRBJ2-6, is KAGVTQTPRYLIKTRGQQVTLSCSPISGHRSVSWYQQTPGQGLQFLFEYFSETQRNKGNFPGRFSGRQFSNSRSEMNVSTLELGDSALYLCASSLAPGQGFSGANVLTFGAGSRLTVL.

This clone was found a few times. The chain has TRBV25-1 and TRBJ2-1, with D uncertain. Trimming cost V 3 bases and J 7 bases, with 19 bases left between them. Germline CDR1 and CDR2: MGHDK and SYGVNS. The CDR3 has 16 amino acids. CDR3 residues: CASSDPNVISNNEQFF. The CDR3 DNA follows: TGTGCCAGCAGTGATCCAAACGTAATCAGTAATAATGAGCAGTTCTTC.

The V gene is TRBV27, the J gene TRBJ2-2; 12 bases agree with TRBD1. Germline loops: CDR1 MNHEY, CDR2 SMNVEV (reference sequence). V gave up 6 bases and J gave up 6 bases; unmatched junction bases: 23. The CDR3 totals 21 residues. This chain's CDR3 is CASRLAGQGAGKGINAGELFF. The DNA of the CDR3 is TGTGCCAGCAGACTCGCGGGACAGGGGGCTGGTAAGGGAATTAATGCCGGGGAGCTGTTTTTT.

This clone showed up just a few times. V and J are TRBV28 and TRBJ1-3, with a weak D call TRBD1 (5 bases). The ends were cut back, 3 bases at V and 4 bases at J, with 13 bases in the middle. This CDR3 spans 15 amino acids. Germline V lookup: CDR1 MDHEN, CDR2 SYDVKM. CDR3 bases: TGTGCCAGCAGTTTTCGTCAGGGTCGAGGAAACACCATATATTTT. It yields the protein CASSFRQGRGNTIYF.

The CDR3 region is CASSQIATTLGDNEQFF. CDR3 DNA: TGCGCCAGCAGTCAAATAGCTACGACCCTCGGGGACAATGAGCAGTTCTTC. V usage is TRBV4-1 and J usage is TRBJ2-1, with D possibly matching TRBD2 (5 bases). Looked up from germline, CDR1 is MGHRA and CDR2 is YSYEKL. V was pared by 6 bases and J by 5 bases, with 23 bases between. The CDR3 totals 17 residues.

The chain carries TRBV5-4 and TRBJ1-2; TRBD1 matches at 8 bases. V gave up 2 bases and J gave up 4 bases; unmatched junction bases: 13. Per germline, CDR1 SGHNT and CDR2 YYREEE (reference sequence). The CDR3 has 17 amino acids. CDR3 in amino acids: CASSFMTGASFGYGYTF. CDR3 DNA sequence: TGTGCCAGCAGCTTTATGACAGGGGCGAGCTTCGGCTATGGCTACACCTTC.

The chain has TRBV7-9 and TRBJ2-7; 8 bases agree with TRBD2. This CDR3 spans 19 amino acids. Germline V gene lookup returns CDR1 SEHNR and CDR2 FQNEAQ (reference sequence). The V and J ends lost 5 bases and 1 base, in that order; junction bases with no gene match: 19. The CDR3 DNA is TGTGCCAGCAGCCCAAGGAGGGGGGGTGGCAGCGGGAGTTCCTACGAGCAGTACTTC. This translates into CASSPRRGGGSGSSYEQYF.

This clone was observed many times. This chain connects TRBV6-5 to TRBJ1-2; the match to TRBD1 covers 8 bases. The CDR3 spans 14 residues. Germline values: CDR1 MNHEY, CDR2 SVGAGI. The V and J ends lost 5 bases and 8 bases, in that order; junction bases with no gene match: 10. CDR3 sequence reads: CASSKDRASEGYTF. CDR3 nucleotide sequence: TGTGCCAGCAGTAAGGACAGGGCAAGTGAAGGCTACACCTTC.

Turning to this clone: The same CDR3 is also encoded by other DNA sequences in this sample. The chain combines TRBV6-6 with TRBJ1-3; TRBD1 aligns across 10 bases. V lost 6 bases, J lost 4 bases, and 6 bases stayed unmatched. This CDR3 region has 15 residues. Germline V CDR1 and CDR2: MNHNY, SVGAGI (reference sequence). The CDR3 nucleotides read TGTGCCAGCAGGTCCGGGACAGGGGACGGAAACACCATATATTTT. Amino acid sequence: CASRSGTGDGNTIYF.